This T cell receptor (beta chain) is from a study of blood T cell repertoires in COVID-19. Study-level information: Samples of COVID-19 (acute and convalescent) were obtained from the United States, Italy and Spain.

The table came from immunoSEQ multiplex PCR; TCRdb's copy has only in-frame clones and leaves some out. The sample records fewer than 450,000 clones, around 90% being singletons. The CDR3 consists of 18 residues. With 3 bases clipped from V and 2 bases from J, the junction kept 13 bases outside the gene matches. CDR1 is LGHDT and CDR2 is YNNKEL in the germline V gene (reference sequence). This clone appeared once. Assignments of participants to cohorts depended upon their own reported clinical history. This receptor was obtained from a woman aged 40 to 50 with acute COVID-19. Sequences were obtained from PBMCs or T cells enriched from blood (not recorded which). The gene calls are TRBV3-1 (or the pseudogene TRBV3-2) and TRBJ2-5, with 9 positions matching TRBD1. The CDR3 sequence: CASSQSTGTGPLQETQYF. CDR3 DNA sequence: TGTGCCAGCAGCCAGAGCACCGGGACAGGGCCTTTACAAGAGACCCAGTACTTC.